Here is one TCR beta chain with its context. The germline V gene has CDR1 SGDLS and CDR2 YYNGEE. The CDR3 covers 14 residues. Trimming pared 4 bases from V and 4 bases from J, leaving 14 bases between. The data are from a study of blood T cell repertoires in COVID-19. Study information: COVID-19 samples from acute and convalescent phases originated in the United States, Italy and Spain. PBMCs, B-cell-depleted T cells, or T cells were the source of the cDNA or gDNA that made up the material.

Authors' analysis steps: Estimation of nucleated cell counts was performed using reference gene primer amplification. The method was immunoSEQ multiplex PCR; TCRdb's version includes in-frame clones alone and lacks a portion of them. The D gene and trimming were derived from the DNA, and the V and J assignments and clone size from that table. The sample lists about 94,000 clones; 80% were seen once. This receptor was taken from a human donor in a cohort sampled during active COVID-19. The chain joins TRBV9 to TRBJ2-5; D is undetermined. Specimen: peripheral blood. CDR3 amino acids: CASSLAHTRETQYF. For the CDR3, the DNA is TGTGCCAGCAGCTTAGCCCATACTCGAGAGACCCAGTACTTC.